Below, one T cell receptor (beta chain) is given with its context. Its antigen is still unknown. Each CDR3 protein is one row after TCRdb ran MiXCR on the 5' RACE reads. This sample has a few hundred thousand distinct CDR3 sequences, with around 8% found just once. These data belong to a study of CD8 T cells in ankylosing spondylitis. Study conclusions and caveats: Blood from ankylosing spondylitis patients appeared to carry a characteristic eight-variant TCR beta motif. Clones linked to the disease showed a CD8+ phenotype. They occurred at relatively low frequencies in peripheral blood.

V gave up 4 bases and J gave up 4 bases, with 13 bases separating them. The CDR3 has 14 residues. The germline gives CDR1 LGHDT, CDR2 YNNKEL (reference sequence). The TCR was taken from a male donor with ankylosing spondylitis. V is TRBV3-1 and J is TRBJ1-2, with no clear D. Sequencing used blood, either unsorted or a sorted T cell fraction (not recorded which). The CDR3 here is CASSRWTAGYGYTF. The CDR3 DNA reads as TGTGCCAGCAGCCGGTGGACCGCGGGCTATGGCTACACCTTC. The full variable domain, with the rest looked up from reference TRBV3-1 and TRBJ1-2, is DTAVSQTPKYLVTQMGNDKSIKCEQNLGHDTMYWYKQDSKKFLKIMFSYNNKELIINETVPNRFSPKSPDKAHLNLHINSLELGDSAVYFCASSRWTAGYGYTFGSGTRLTVV.